These 17 T cell receptor beta chains share one sample of origin, sequenced in a study of blood T cells in healthy people across ages. A second roughly 6 to 11 cycle PCR used barcoded and J-beta primers. In TCRdb, the 5' RACE reads were re-called with MiXCR into one record per CDR3 protein. The sample yields roughly 1,500,000 distinct CDR3 sequences, 35% to 45% seen once. Sequencing used blood. These receptors were obtained from a woman between 18 and 30 years old in good health.

As for this clonotype: At one end the junction does not follow the germline gene, possibly because of a read error. The chain is built from TRBV5-1 and TRBJ2-1, with TRBD1 as a possible D gene (5 bases). The CDR3 spans 14 residues. Germline CDR1 is SGHRS and CDR2 is YFSETQ. The CDR3 nucleotides read TGCGCCAGCAGCTTGGGCAGGGTAAGCAATGAGCGGTTCTTC. This gives the protein CASSLGRVSNERFF.

The chain links TRBV12-3 or TRBV12-4 to TRBJ2-4; TRBD2 matches 10 bases. CDR3 size: 13 residues. Trimming cost V 5 bases and J 13 bases; bases outside gene matches: 8. CDR3 nucleotide sequence: TGTGCCAGCAGTGTGGATCTAGCGGGGGAGCAGTACTTC. It specifies CASSVDLAGEQYF.

As for this clonotype: As the CDR3 is not closed by the conserved phenylalanine or tryptophan, this likely results from a read error. The gene calls are TRBV7-2 and TRBJ2-1; 8 bases line up with TRBD2. The trim removed 2 bases at V and 8 bases at J, leaving 11 bases unmatched. CDR1 is SGHTA and CDR2 is FQGNSA in the germline V gene. This CDR3 region has 16 residues. The CDR3 spells CASSLRAGVTWDEQFL. CDR3 coding DNA: TGTGCCAGCAGCTTACGAGCGGGGGTCACCTGGGATGAGCAGTTCTTA.

This clonotype showed up many times. The CDR3 loop is CSVVPGDEQFF. In DNA, the CDR3 is TGCAGCGTTGTTCCGGGTGATGAGCAGTTCTTC. The chain is built from TRBV29-1 and TRBJ2-1, with D unclear. Germline CDR1 reads SQVTM; CDR2 reads ANQGSEA. This CDR3 comprises 11 residues. V lost 4 bases and J lost 8, with 9 bases in between.

This clonotype was seen a handful of times. The chain carries TRBV5-1 and TRBJ1-1, with 9 bases aligning to TRBD1. CDR1 and CDR2 (germline): SGHRS, YFSETQ. This CDR3 has 14 amino acids. Trimming at V came to 6 bases and at J to 1 base, leaving 4 bases not matched to a gene. The CDR3 sequence: CASMDRGQNTEAFF. The CDR3 DNA follows: TGCGCCAGCATGGACAGGGGTCAGAACACTGAAGCTTTCTTT.

This clonotype was recorded many times. The rearrangement links TRBV5-1 to TRBJ2-1, with 9 bases that match TRBD2. V trimming: 6 bases; J trimming: 7 bases; junction bases outside the gene matches: 8. CDR1 and CDR2 (germline): SGHRS, YFSETQ. This CDR3 comprises 14 residues. The CDR3 coding sequence is TGCGCCAGCAAAAATCTAGCGGGAATAAATGAGCAGTTCTTC. It yields the protein CASKNLAGINEQFF.

The chain recombines TRBV4-1 with TRBJ1-5; 8 nucleotides align to TRBD1. The V gene end was trimmed by 0 bases and the J gene end by 4 bases; junction bases not matched to a gene: 2. This CDR3 contains 15 residues. Germline assignment: CDR1 MGHRA and CDR2 YSYEKL. Here the CDR3 DNA reads TGCGCCAGCAGCCAAGATAACAGGGGGAATCAGCCCCAGCATTTT. Translated, it gives CASSQDNRGNQPQHF.

The chain has TRBV18 and TRBJ2-3; a weak D match, TRBD2 (6 bases). CDR1 KGHSH and CDR2 LQKENI come from the germline V gene. The CDR3 is 18 amino acids. The V end was cut by 0 bases, the J end by 0 bases, with 16 bases between. This CDR3 is CASSPPFAGPNSTDTQYF. CDR3 sequence (DNA): TGTGCCAGCTCACCACCTTTCGCGGGGCCAAATAGCACAGATACGCAGTATTTT.

The V call is TRBV5-5, the J call TRBJ2-3, with TRBD1 as a possible D gene (6 bases). In germline, CDR1 is SGHKS, CDR2 YYEKEE (reference sequence). The CDR3 extends over 16 amino acids. V gave up 1 base and J gave up 4 bases, with 16 bases separating them. CDR3 sequence (DNA): TGTGCCAGCAGCTTGAGTGGCAGGGGCTATCCAGATACGCAGTATTTT. This encodes CASSLSGRGYPDTQYF.

CDR3 DNA: TGTGCCAGCAGTTTCGTAGGCGCGGGGGTCTCGGATGAAAAACTGTTTTTT. This encodes CASSFVGAGVSDEKLFF. The V call is TRBV12-3 or TRBV12-4, the J call TRBJ1-4, with D possibly TRBD1 on 5 matching bases. This CDR3 comprises 17 residues. V lost 3 bases and J 6 bases, leaving 20 bases between the germline ends.

The chain is built from TRBV10-3 and TRBJ2-3; the D gene is possibly TRBD2 (7 bases). Trimming pared 4 bases from V and 1 base from J, leaving 12 bases between. Per germline, CDR1 ENHRY and CDR2 SYGVKD. The CDR3 runs 15 residues. The chain's CDR3 is CAISAGGPGTDTQYF. CDR3 sequence (DNA): TGTGCCATCAGTGCGGGGGGCCCTGGCACAGATACGCAGTATTTT.

In this sample, this clonotype turned up once. This chain joins TRBV19 and TRBJ2-3; 12 nucleotides agree with TRBD1. The CDR3 is made up of 16 amino acids. Germline V gene sequence: CDR1 LNHDA, CDR2 SQIVND (reference sequence). With V trimmed by 4 bases and J by 2 bases, 4 bases remained unmatched. The CDR3 region has the DNA TGTGCCAGTAGTAAAGGGGACAGGGGGCTCACAGATACGCAGTATTTT. The encoded protein is CASSKGDRGLTDTQYF.

J is TRBJ2-7 and V is TRBV27; the D is unclear. V was cut by 2 bases and J by 3 bases, with 14 bases left in between. The CDR3 sequence is 15 residues long. Per germline, CDR1 MNHEY and CDR2 SMNVEV (reference sequence). The CDR3 is CASSLGPSPSYEQYF. As DNA, the CDR3 is TGTGCCAGCAGTTTAGGACCCAGCCCTAGCTACGAGCAGTACTTC.

This clonotype occurred a few times. This rearrangement joins TRBV4-2 to TRBJ2-7; 9 positions agree with TRBD2. This CDR3 contains 18 residues. The germline gives CDR1 LGHNA, CDR2 YNFKEQ. V was pared by 0 bases and J by 3 bases, with 12 bases of the junction left unmatched. The DNA of the CDR3 is TGTGCCAGCAGCCAAGATCGTTCGGTTGGGACTAGCTTCTACGAGCAGTACTTC. It translates to CASSQDRSVGTSFYEQYF.

The chain is built from TRBV20-1 and TRBJ2-5; 10 nucleotides match TRBD1. CDR1 is DFQATT, CDR2 SNEGSKA, per germline (reference sequence). CDR3 length: 13 residues. Trimming removed 3 bases from V and 4 bases from J; junction bases left unmatched: 2. CDR3 loop: CSASGQGGETQYF. CDR3 DNA: TGCAGTGCTAGCGGACAGGGGGGAGAGACCCAGTACTTC.

CDR3 residues: CASSWAGTPDGEQFF. CDR3 nucleotide sequence: TGTGCCAGCAGTTGGGCCGGGACACCCGACGGCGAGCAGTTCTTC. The J gene is TRBJ2-1, the V gene TRBV2; a weak D match, TRBD1 (6 bases). The CDR3 is 15 residues long. Germline loops: CDR1 SNHLY, CDR2 FYNNEI. V was pared by 5 bases and J by 10 bases, with 21 bases between.

The chain recombines TRBV7-2 with TRBJ2-7; no firm D call. The germline V gene encodes CDR1 SGHTA and CDR2 FQGNSA. This CDR3 has 17 residues. Trimming left V 1 base short and J 5 bases short, with 21 bases between. In nucleotides, the CDR3 is TGTGCCAGCAGCTTAGGGTCCGGGCGGAACTTTTTGAACGAGCAGTACTTC. Translation: CASSLGSGRNFLNEQYF.